Presented here are 13 T cell receptor beta chains from one specimen sequenced in a study of T cell responses to AZD1222 COVID-19 vaccine. Profiled with immunoSEQ multiplex PCR; TCRdb holds only in-frame clones, not every one. The data show 75,000 to 100,000 clones, about nine tenths seen once. Source: peripheral blood, taken on day 0 of AZD1222 vaccination. These receptors came from an adult in good health.

The genes are TRBV25-1 and TRBJ2-7; 9 bases fit TRBD2. CDR1 and CDR2 (germline): MGHDK, SYGVNS. The CDR3 consists of 16 residues. J gave up 1 base and V 5 bases, and 9 bases lay outside the gene matches. CDR3 sequence reads: CASSMTSGAGSYEQYF. In nucleotides, the CDR3 is TGTGCCAGCAGTATGACTAGCGGAGCCGGTTCCTACGAGCAGTACTTC.

The chain recombines TRBV5-4 with TRBJ2-3; TRBD2 matches at 10 bases. This CDR3 is 16 amino acids long. V trimming: 0 bases; J trimming: 2 bases; junction bases outside the gene matches: 3. CDR1 is SGHNT and CDR2 is YYREEE in the germline V gene (reference sequence). CDR3 residues: CASSLASGGLTDTQYF. CDR3 DNA: TGTGCCAGCAGCTTGGCTAGCGGGGGACTCACAGATACGCAGTATTTT.

This clone was observed once. The chain joins TRBV2 to TRBJ2-7, with D hard to call. Germline V gene lookup returns CDR1 SNHLY and CDR2 FYNNEI. Trimming took off 7 bases at V and 2 bases at J, with 12 bases between the two ends. There are 13 residues in the CDR3. Here the CDR3 DNA reads TGTGCCAGCAAGGTCGGCCGACCCTACGAGCAGTACTTC. Translated: CASKVGRPYEQYF. Full variable domain (remainder filled in from reference TRBV2 and TRBJ2-7): EPEVTQTPSHQVTQMGQEVILRCVPISNHLYFYWYRQILGQKVEFLVSFYNNEISEKSEIFDDQFSVERPDGSNFTLKIRSTKLEDSAMYFCASKVGRPYEQYFGPGTRLTVT.

The rearrangement uses TRBV18 and TRBJ1-1; no firm D call. V gave up 6 bases and J gave up 4 bases, with 12 bases separating them. CDR3 size: 13 residues. From germline, CDR1 is KGHSH and CDR2 LQKENI. The CDR3 reads CASSLSHGTEAFF. The CDR3 nucleotides read TGTGCCAGCTCCCTCTCGCACGGCACTGAAGCTTTCTTT.

The chain recombines TRBV30 with TRBJ1-5, with D possibly TRBD1 on 6 matching bases. V was shortened by 8 bases and J by 3 bases, with 20 bases between the two germline ends. Looked up from germline, CDR1 is GTSNPN and CDR2 is SVGIG (reference sequence). This CDR3 contains 15 residues. For the CDR3, the DNA is TGTGCCCGGGGGGGGGCCTTTCCACTCAATCAGCCCCAGCATTTT. Its translation is CARGGAFPLNQPQHF. Variable domain in full (rest from reference TRBV30 and TRBJ1-5): SQTIHQWPATLVQPVGSPLSLECTVEGTSNPNLYWYRQAAGRGLQLLFYSVGIGQISSEVPQNLSASRPQDRQFILSSKKLLLSDSGFYLCARGGAFPLNQPQHFGDGTRLSIL.

Regarding this clone: The sample has other DNA sequences that encode this CDR3 too. This rearrangement joins TRBV18 to TRBJ1-5; tentative D call: TRBD1 (5 bases). This CDR3 is built from 13 residues. The V end lost 6 bases, the J end lost 5 bases, and 11 bases lay between the germline ends. The germline gives CDR1 KGHSH, CDR2 LQKENI. The CDR3 loop is CASSPGEDQPQHF. The DNA for the CDR3 is TGTGCCAGCTCTCCGGGGGAGGATCAGCCCCAGCATTTT.

This chain connects TRBV28 to TRBJ1-1; 7 positions match TRBD1. The V gene's germline CDR1 is MDHEN and CDR2 SYDVKM. With 5 bases clipped from V and 1 base from J, the junction kept 7 bases outside the gene matches. The CDR3 consists of 15 residues. The CDR3 spells CASSASQGPNTEAFF. CDR3 sequence (DNA): TGTGCCAGCAGTGCCTCACAGGGGCCGAACACTGAAGCTTTCTTT. The full variable domain, rest sourced from reference TRBV28 and TRBJ1-1, is DVKVTQSSRYLVKRTGEKVFLECVQDMDHENMFWYRQDPGLGLRLIYFSYDVKMKEKGDIPEGYSVSREKKERFSLILESASTNQTSMYLCASSASQGPNTEAFFGQGTRLTVV.

The rearrangement uses TRBV10-3 and TRBJ1-2; D gene uncertain. The CDR3 runs 13 residues. The germline CDR1 and CDR2 sequences are ENHRY and SYGVKD. Trimming shortened V by 4 bases and J by 6 bases, and 12 bases separated the two germline ends. In nucleotides, the CDR3 is TGTGCCATCAGTGGAGGGAGCGGAGATGGCTACACCTTC. Protein product: CAISGGSGDGYTF.

The chain joins TRBV12-3 or TRBV12-4 to TRBJ1-1; D might be TRBD1 (6 bases). V was pared by 7 bases and J by 6 bases, with 9 bases between. This CDR3 is built from 11 residues. This CDR3 reads CASMTGSEAFF. The CDR3 DNA follows: TGTGCCAGCATGACAGGCTCTGAAGCTTTCTTT.

The J gene is TRBJ2-5, the V gene TRBV5-1, with D maybe TRBD2 (5 bases). The CDR3 loop spans 13 amino acids. Germline V gene lookup returns CDR1 SGHRS and CDR2 YFSETQ. V was trimmed by 4 bases and J by 5 bases, leaving 12 bases between them. The DNA of the CDR3 is TGCGCCAGCAGCCCACCGGGGATGGAGACCCAGTACTTC. Translating it yields CASSPPGMETQYF.

V is TRBV19 and J is TRBJ2-5, with no clear D. V shed 6 bases and J shed 3 bases, with 8 bases lying between them. Per the germline V gene, CDR1 is LNHDA and CDR2 is SQIVND (reference sequence). CDR3 size: 12 residues. CDR3 sequence (DNA): TGTGCCAGTAGCCCTTCTAAAGAGACCCAGTACTTC. Its protein is CASSPSKETQYF.

The V call is TRBV7-2, the J call TRBJ2-7; 8 positions agree with TRBD2. There are 15 residues in the CDR3. With 5 bases clipped from V and 4 bases from J, the junction kept 10 bases outside the gene matches. Looked up from germline, CDR1 is SGHTA and CDR2 is FQGNSA. CDR3 sequence: CASSTDGSGNYEQYF. In DNA form, the CDR3 reads TGTGCCAGCAGCACAGATGGTAGCGGGAATTACGAGCAGTACTTC.

The DNA of the CDR3 is TGTGCCAGCAGCTTAGTGTCAGGAACCTACGAGCAGTACTTC. It translates to CASSLVSGTYEQYF. The V and J genes are TRBV7-2 and TRBJ2-7, with unresolved D. Germline CDR1 and CDR2: SGHTA and FQGNSA. V was cut by 1 base and J by 2 bases, with 9 bases left in between. The CDR3 consists of 14 residues.